The sequence of this T cell receptor beta chain was determined in a study of T cells in Graves' hyperthyroidism and ophthalmopathy. This clonotype was detected many times. Trimming pared 7 bases from V and 3 bases from J, leaving 15 bases between. Germline V gene lookup returns CDR1 MNHEY and CDR2 SVGEGT. The CDR3 contains 14 residues. Amplification of TCR beta CDR3 regions used RNA as the template. Carried out on the TCR CDR3, a first-round RT-PCR used the HTBI primer set. In TCRdb, the multiplex PCR reads were re-called with MiXCR into one record per CDR3 protein. This sample has around 350,000 distinct CDR3 sequences; approximately 19% occur once, and the top ten carry about 4%.

The chain joins TRBV6-2 or TRBV6-3 to TRBJ1-2; D ambiguous. The source is a woman under 30 with Graves' hyperthyroidism. Specimen: blood. CDR3 sequence: CASTDPETYYGYTF. CDR3 DNA sequence: TGTGCCAGCACCGATCCGGAGACTTACTATGGCTACACCTTC.